The T cell receptor (beta chain) described here comes from a study of shared clonotypes between healthy human individuals. Notes on this clone: This sample includes further DNA sequences coding for the same CDR3.

Libraries were prepared by immunoSEQ multiplex PCR; TCRdb keeps only in-frame clonotypes and omits some of them. Altogether over 1.5 million clones are present, 95% to 99% being singletons, with the ten largest covering approximately 0.45%. This CDR3 has 12 amino acids. V was clipped by 4 bases and J by 3 bases, with 10 bases between them. Germline V gene data show CDR1 as SQVTM and CDR2 as ANQGSEA. This clonotype was obtained from a man aged 25 to 40 in good health. The material sequenced was naive CD4+ T cells sorted from blood. Stated subset: CD45RA+ positively selected. This chain links TRBV29-1 with TRBJ2-7; possibly TRBD1 for D (5 bases). CDR3 DNA: TGCAGCGTTGGGCAGGGCGACTACGAGCAGTACTTC. Its translation: CSVGQGDYEQYF.